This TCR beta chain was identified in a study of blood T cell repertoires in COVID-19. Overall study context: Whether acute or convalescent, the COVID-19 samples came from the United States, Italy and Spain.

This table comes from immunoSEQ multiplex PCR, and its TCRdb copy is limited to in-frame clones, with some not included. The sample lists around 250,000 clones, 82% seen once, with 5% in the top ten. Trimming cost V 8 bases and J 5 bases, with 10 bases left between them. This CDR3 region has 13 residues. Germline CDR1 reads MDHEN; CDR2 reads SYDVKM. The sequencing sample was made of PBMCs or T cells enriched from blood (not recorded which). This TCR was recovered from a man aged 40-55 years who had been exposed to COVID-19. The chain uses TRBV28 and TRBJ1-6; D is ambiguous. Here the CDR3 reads CASERQHNSPLHF. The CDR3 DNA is TGTGCCAGCGAGAGGCAGCATAATTCACCCCTCCACTTT.